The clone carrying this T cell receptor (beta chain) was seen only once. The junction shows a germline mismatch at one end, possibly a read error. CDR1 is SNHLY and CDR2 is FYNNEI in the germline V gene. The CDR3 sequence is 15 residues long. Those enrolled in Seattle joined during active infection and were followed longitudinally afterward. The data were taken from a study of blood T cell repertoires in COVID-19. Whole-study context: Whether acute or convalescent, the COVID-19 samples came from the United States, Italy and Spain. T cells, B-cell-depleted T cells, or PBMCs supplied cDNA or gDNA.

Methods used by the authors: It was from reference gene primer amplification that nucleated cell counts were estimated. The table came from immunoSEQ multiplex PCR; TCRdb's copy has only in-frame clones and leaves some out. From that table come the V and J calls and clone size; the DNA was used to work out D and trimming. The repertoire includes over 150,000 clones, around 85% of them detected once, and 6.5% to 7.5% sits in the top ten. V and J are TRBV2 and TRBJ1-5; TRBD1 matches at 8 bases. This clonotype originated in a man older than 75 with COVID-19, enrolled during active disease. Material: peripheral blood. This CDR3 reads CASREDRGSNQPQHF. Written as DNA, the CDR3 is TGTGCCAGCAGGGAAGACAGGGGTAGCAATCAGCCCCAGCATTTT.